The T cell receptor (beta chain) under discussion was sequenced for a study of T cells in Graves' hyperthyroidism and ophthalmopathy. The CDR3 sequence is 13 residues long. V was cut by 4 bases and J by 0 bases, with 10 bases left in between. Germline V gene data show CDR1 as SQVTM and CDR2 as ANQGSEA. General study findings and limits: Most expanded thyroid clonotypes above 0.001 recurred in blood.

As to this clonotype: Its target is not known.

Inclusion characteristics of ophthalmopathy patients comprised a Clinical Activity Score of at least 3, a NOSPECS grade of at least 4, and duration under 3 months. Exclusion criteria comprised uncontrolled infection, other autoimmune disease, pregnancy or lactation. Fresh peripheral blood, more than 8 ml of it, supplied the PBMCs. Amplification of TCR beta CDR3 regions used RNA as the template. HTBI primers drove first-round RT-PCR of the TCR CDR3. TCRdb independently ran MiXCR on the multiplex PCR reads; one entry per CDR3 protein. Altogether approximately 490,000 distinct CDR3 sequences are present, around a fifth being singletons, with the ten largest covering under 55%.

Sequencing was done on a sample of blood. This TCR was recovered from a woman aged 70 to 79 with Graves' ophthalmopathy. V gene TRBV29-1 combines with J gene TRBJ2-7; no firm D call. The DNA of the CDR3 is TGCAGCGTTGTTACGACGGACTCCTACGAGCAGTACTTC. The encoded protein is CSVVTTDSYEQYF.